This T cell receptor (beta chain) comes out of a study of neurological immune-mediated disorders (dated by TCRdb to between 2018 and 2021). With regard to the full study: Among the approximately 34 multiple sclerosis patients, relapsing-remitting MS accounted for around 30 and secondary progressive MS accounted for 3. Using UMI-based sequencing, the study compared peripheral blood TCR-beta repertoires from patients with HTLV-I-associated myelopathy (HAM/TSP), patients with multiple sclerosis, and healthy controls. Longitudinal samples, technical triplicates and paired sorted CD4+ and CD8+ T-cell subsets, alongside PBMC samples, were included among the approximately 110 TCR-beta libraries. The cohort comprised roughly 70 subjects: 15 or so HAM/TSP patients, 35 or so multiple sclerosis patients and around 20 healthy controls.

cDNA was synthesized by template-switch 5'RACE using a primer carrying a 10-nucleotide random unique molecular identifier by which each TCR transcript was tagged. Over 190 million TCR-beta sequences, covering 15-18 subjects, were produced in each sequencing run. Total RNA was extracted with the RNeasy kit. Using the KAPA Real-time Library Amplification kit, TCR-beta VDJ regions were amplified with primers for the TCR constant region and the 5'RACE anchor. Sample indexes and Illumina adaptors were added in a first PCR, after which library yield was increased in a second PCR. After Ampure bead purification, the TCR product of roughly 650 bp was size-selected on a 2% E-gel SizeSelection system. Before pooling, library quality was checked on a Bioanalyzer, concentration was measured with Qubit, and libraries were quantified with the Kapa Library Quantification kit. An Illumina HiSeq 2500 sequenced the libraries paired-end 2 x 150 bp. To increase sequence diversity, about 25-30% phiX was spiked into each library pool. Per the source publication's procedure: The quality-filtered reads were processed with the UMI-based MiGEC pipeline, whose error correction step removed more than 75% of the raw TCR sequences. VDJ genes were aligned to IMGT germline references, and clonotypes were defined by unique CDR3 amino acid sequence plus V-J genes. Clonal expansion, Shannon diversity and CDR3 relatedness were evaluated with VDJtools (CalcPairwiseDistances, ClusterSamples), while phylogenetic trees were built in CLCbio workbench. A clone was classed as expanded if it had 8 or more unique UMIs, a cutoff based on coefficient-of-variation modelling across technical triplicates. TCRdb handled the public reads itself, with Q25 trimming in fastp and clone calling in MiXCR, and kept productive beta chains. CDR3 protein sequences are deduplicated, and each keeps its most common genes and DNA. For this entry, the V and J calls and clone size follow TCRdb and not the study's own pipeline. Within this sample are approximately 130,000 distinct CDR3 sequences, with roughly 3.2% of them counted one time only. Over 1% of the sample belongs to the ten largest clones.

For unsorted PBMC libraries, 2 million PBMCs were used after storage in RNAlater at -80 degrees C until RNA extraction. Multiple sclerosis patients were enrolled in a US clinical protocol evaluating disease progression by magnetic resonance imaging. PBMCs were separated from peripheral blood using Ficoll-Hypaque density gradient centrifugation and then cryopreserved in liquid nitrogen. Here is what the overall study found, with its caveats: No association of the MS cluster with clinical or MRI features was observed, and the need for larger cohorts was stated by the authors. TCR clonal expansion was greatest in HAM/TSP patients and smallest in MS patients, who ranked below even healthy controls. No identical CDR3 amino acid sequences were found to be shared among expanded clones across subjects, suggesting that TCR-beta repertoires were private in all groups. Phylogenetic analysis grouped repertoires from 18 of 34 MS patients into a cluster of related CDR3 sequences, suggesting a possible repertoire-level signature.

V is cut by 3 bases and J by 2 bases, and the space between the germline ends is 15 bases. The CDR1 and CDR2 encoded by the germline V gene (reference sequence) are DFQATT and SNEGSKA. Taken from cysteine to phenylalanine, the CDR3 has 15 residues. The CDR3 DNA has 45 bases and is translated from base 1. This clonotype was observed many times. No antigen is known for it. Qualities for individual bases were not recorded, and no much larger clone is one base off. This receptor chain uses TRBV20-1 and TRBJ2-3; perhaps TRBD2 is the D gene, with 5 bases matching. This receptor was obtained from a young woman with multiple sclerosis. Sequencing was carried out using PBMCs. The CDR3 amino acid sequence is: CSARELDMPTDTQYF. In nucleotides, the sequence is TGCAGTGCTAGGGAACTAGATATGCCCACAGATACGCAGTATTTT.